This T cell receptor (beta chain) was found in a study of blood T cell repertoires in COVID-19. Background on the study: Donors in the United States, Italy and Spain gave samples during acute or convalescent COVID-19. T cells, B-cell-depleted T cells, or PBMCs provided the cDNA or gDNA that served as material.

The trim removed 1 base at V and 1 base at J, leaving 6 bases unmatched. The CDR3 contains 16 residues. The germline gives CDR1 SGHAT, CDR2 FQDESV (reference sequence). How the authors handled the data: Amplification of reference gene primers provided the estimated nucleated cell counts. Profiled with immunoSEQ multiplex PCR; TCRdb holds only in-frame clones, not every one. That table furnishes V, J and clone size, whereas the DNA furnished D and trimming. The table lists roughly 60,000 clones, about 91% of them singletons. The source material was peripheral blood. This clonotype originated in a man in his forties or fifties with COVID-19, enrolled during active disease. J is TRBJ2-7 and V is TRBV11-1; TRBD1 aligns across 8 bases. The CDR3, as DNA: TGTGCCAGCAGCTTAGTCGCAGGACAGGGTTCCTACGAGCAGTACTTC. It translates to CASSLVAGQGSYEQYF. Drawing the rest from reference TRBV11-1 and TRBJ2-7, the complete variable domain is EAEVAQSPRYKITEKSQAVAFWCDPISGHATLYWYRQILGQGPELLVQFQDESVVDDSQLPKDRFSAERLKGVDSTLKIQPAELGDSAMYLCASSLVAGQGSYEQYFGPGTRLTVT.